The 27 T cell receptor beta chains below all came from one sample that was sequenced in a study of CXCR3-negative and CXCR3-positive naive CD8 T cells. Findings and caveats of the study: A higher hydrophobicity marked the TRB CDR3s of CXCR3-positive naive cells versus CXCR3-negative naive cells.

Preparation of TRB cDNA libraries relied on 5' RACE carrying UMI labels. Each CDR3 protein gets one entry in TCRdb, which reprocessed the 5' RACE reads and gives no DNA. The sample totals tens of thousands of distinct CDR3 sequences. No antigen has been identified for these receptors. Sequenced: naive CXCR3+ CD8+ T cells from blood. The subset is: CD45RO-CCR7+CD27+CD95- naive CD8+ T cells expressing CXCR3 (TNR3+). All receptors derive from a human donor in good health. Some clones in this sample may be carry-over from other donors' samples.

The chain carries TRBV20-1 and TRBJ2-2; TCRdb gives TRBD1 as the D gene, but with no DNA this cannot be confirmed. The CDR3 extends over 13 amino acids. Germline lookup yields CDR1 DFQATT and CDR2 SNEGSKA (reference sequence). The CDR3 sequence is CSVGGRNTGELFF.

The V call is TRBV15, the J call TRBJ1-2; TCRdb gives TRBD1 as the D gene, but with no DNA this cannot be confirmed. Germline values: CDR1 LNHNV, CDR2 YYDKDF (reference sequence). CDR3 length: 16 residues. CDR3 loop: CATSRPGTSETYGYTF. The full variable domain, rest sourced from reference TRBV15 and TRBJ1-2, is DAMVIQNPRYQVTQFGKPVTLSCSQTLNHNVMYWYQQKSSQAPKLLFHYYDKDFNNEADTPDNFQSRRPNTSFCFLDIRSPGLGDTAMYLCATSRPGTSETYGYTFGSGTRLTVV.

The gene calls are TRBV11-3 and TRBJ2-7; TCRdb reports TRBD1, a call that lacks DNA to check it against. The CDR3 sequence is 15 residues long. The germline gives CDR1 SGHNT, CDR2 YENEEA. CDR3 loop: CASSYASGTPYEQYF.

The chain combines TRBV5-6 with TRBJ2-3. This CDR3 has 15 amino acids. Germline lookup yields CDR1 SGHDT and CDR2 YYEEEE. CDR3 residues: CASSFYDPQRDTQYF.

V usage is TRBV28 and J usage is TRBJ2-1; TCRdb reports TRBD2, a call that lacks DNA to check it against. The CDR3 is 16 amino acids. Per germline, CDR1 MDHEN and CDR2 SYDVKM. This chain's CDR3 is CASSLVSTSGYNEQFF. Full variable domain (outside the CDR3, taken from reference TRBV28 and TRBJ2-1): DVKVTQSSRYLVKRTGEKVFLECVQDMDHENMFWYRQDPGLGLRLIYFSYDVKMKEKGDIPEGYSVSREKKERFSLILESASTNQTSMYLCASSLVSTSGYNEQFFGPGTRLTVL.

The V gene is TRBV6-6, the J gene TRBJ2-7. The CDR3 extends over 18 amino acids. CDR1 is MNHNY and CDR2 is SVGAGI in the germline V gene (reference sequence). The CDR3: CASSYSINLVPTTYEQYF.

The CDR3 here is CASSIAGEYNEQFF. V is TRBV19 and J is TRBJ2-1. CDR1 and CDR2 from the germline V gene are LNHDA and SQIVND (reference sequence). The CDR3 is made up of 14 amino acids.

CDR3: CASSFLGLEPSSGNTIYF. The chain links TRBV7-9 to TRBJ1-3. The CDR3 has 18 amino acids. Germline CDR1 SEHNR, CDR2 FQNEAQ (reference sequence).

The chain has TRBV28 and TRBJ1-2. There are 13 residues in the CDR3. Germline-derived CDR1 and CDR2 are MDHEN and SYDVKM. This chain's CDR3 is CASSFGTTYGYTF.

This chain links TRBV28 with TRBJ2-7; the D call of TRBD1 rests on TCRdb alone, since no DNA is present to check it. Germline CDR1 and CDR2: MDHEN and SYDVKM. The length of the CDR3 is 14 residues. CDR3: CASFTGTGRYEQYF.

The chain has TRBV29-1 and TRBJ2-5; TCRdb gives TRBD2 as the D gene, but with no DNA this cannot be confirmed. The CDR3 totals 13 residues. Germline assignment: CDR1 SQVTM and CDR2 ANQGSEA. The CDR3 sequence is CSVDHGLGETQYF.

The chain recombines TRBV9 with TRBJ2-1; TCRdb's D call of TRBD1 is untestable without DNA. Germline V lookup: CDR1 SGDLS, CDR2 YYNGEE. The length of the CDR3 is 16 residues. CDR3 amino acids: CASSPEGGGPADEQFF.

The CDR3 spells CASSYSLVGGYNEQFF. The chain employs TRBV6-2 or TRBV6-3 and TRBJ2-1; there is no DNA to check the TCRdb D call of TRBD2. The CDR3 loop spans 16 amino acids. Germline CDR1 reads MNHEY; CDR2 reads SVGEGT.

The V and J genes are TRBV6-6 and TRBJ2-1; TCRdb reports TRBD2, a call that lacks DNA to check it against. The CDR3 runs 15 residues. In germline, CDR1 is MNHNY, CDR2 SVGAGI (reference sequence). The CDR3 reads CASSYSWDSGSEQFF.

The chain has TRBV6-1 and TRBJ1-1; TCRdb reports TRBD1, a call that lacks DNA to check it against. Germline V gene lookup returns CDR1 MNHNS and CDR2 SASEGT. The CDR3 contains 15 residues. The CDR3 reads CASSELGTPYTEAFF.

The chain carries TRBV25-1 and TRBJ2-5; with no DNA, the TCRdb D assignment of TRBD2 cannot be verified. CDR1 is MGHDK, CDR2 SYGVNS, per germline. CDR3 length equals 12 residues. The CDR3 loop reads CASSPGPSAQYF.

This chain uses TRBV7-2 with TRBJ1-1; TCRdb designates TRBD1, a call that cannot be tested without DNA. CDR1 and CDR2 from the germline V gene are SGHTA and FQGNSA. The CDR3 contains 13 residues. The CDR3 here is CASSLGGLNPAFF.

This CDR3 is CASSFIGDEQYF. V gene TRBV12-3 or TRBV12-4 combines with J gene TRBJ2-7; the D call from TCRdb, TRBD1, cannot be confirmed without DNA. The CDR3 has 12 amino acids.

V is TRBV29-1 and J is TRBJ2-1. CDR3 size: 11 residues. CDR1 is SQVTM and CDR2 is ANQGSEA in the germline V gene. The CDR3: CSVVRRNEQFF.

The chain couples TRBV9 to TRBJ1-5; TCRdb's D call of TRBD1 is untestable without DNA. This CDR3 contains 14 residues. CDR1 is SGDLS, CDR2 YYNGEE, per germline. The CDR3 loop is CASSQWDSDQPQHF.

The chain links TRBV10-1 to TRBJ2-2; there is no DNA to check the TCRdb D call of TRBD2. From germline, CDR1 is WNHNN and CDR2 SYGVQD (reference sequence). The CDR3 has 18 residues. The CDR3 reads CASSDGTSGRLDTGELFF.

The chain recombines TRBV20-1 with TRBJ2-7; with no DNA, the TCRdb D assignment of TRBD2 cannot be verified. Germline CDR1 DFQATT, CDR2 SNEGSKA (reference sequence). This CDR3 has 16 amino acids. This CDR3 reads CSAPPTFERSSYEQYF.

This sequence joins TRBV11-2 and TRBJ1-2; TCRdb's D call of TRBD1 is untestable without DNA. Per germline, CDR1 SGHAT and CDR2 FQNNGV. This CDR3 region has 14 residues. CDR3 amino acids: CASSGGWGADGYTF.

V gene TRBV9 combines with J gene TRBJ1-5; TCRdb names TRBD1, which stays unverified in the absence of DNA. CDR3 length: 15 amino acids. Germline V lookup: CDR1 SGDLS, CDR2 YYNGEE. The CDR3: CASSPGEGPNQPQHF.

This chain connects TRBV6-2 or TRBV6-3 to TRBJ1-5. CDR1 and CDR2 from the germline V gene are MNHEY and SVGEGT. This CDR3 comprises 17 residues. The chain's CDR3 is CASSYSTVHPSNQPQHF.

V gene TRBV28 combines with J gene TRBJ1-5; TCRdb selects TRBD1, and the lack of DNA leaves this call unchecked. The germline V gene has CDR1 MDHEN and CDR2 SYDVKM. The length of the CDR3 is 17 residues. The CDR3: CASGMDREKGINQPQHF.

The chain recombines TRBV15 with TRBJ2-1. CDR1 and CDR2 from the germline V gene are LNHNV and YYDKDF (reference sequence). This CDR3 has 12 amino acids. CDR3 protein: CATSRDYNEQFF.